This TCR beta chain appears in the sequencing data of a study of Ad26.COV2.S vaccination and SARS-CoV-2 variants. Method: immunoSEQ multiplex PCR; TCRdb's copy keeps in-frame clones and lacks some. This table holds 430,000 or so clones, 89% found once. Stated treatment: roughly 19 received Ad26.COV2.S at low or high dose, single or two shots; roughly five received placebo; per-sample allocation not given. On day 63 after the first injection, vaccine and placebo recipients gave samples. An Ad26 vector that expressed Wuhan-strain SARS-CoV-2 spike constituted the vaccine. Germline loops: CDR1 SGHRS, CDR2 YFSETQ. The CDR3 totals 14 residues. V shed 0 bases and J shed 5 bases, with 9 bases lying between them. A remark on this clone: The antigen is undetermined.

Whole-study findings and limits: Substantial response breadth was reportedly seen for spike-specific CD8+ and CD4+ T cells after vaccination.

The V and J genes are TRBV5-1 and TRBJ1-3; D uncertain. The TCR was taken from a person between 18 and 65 years old who received the Ad26.COV2.S COVID-19 vaccine or a placebo. Sequences were derived from peripheral blood, sampled in a trial of Ad26.COV2.S vaccine versus placebo. The CDR3 loop reads CASSLAPTRNTIYF. CDR3 DNA sequence: TGCGCCAGCAGCTTGGCCCCGACCAGAAACACCATATATTTT.